Following are 31 T cell receptor beta chains from one sample sequenced in a study of cytomegalovirus exposure and HLA in healthy donors. Primers for the PCR totalled 60 Vbeta and 13 Jbeta. Using immunoSEQ multiplex PCR, the repertoire was profiled, and TCRdb retains in-frame clones only, with some absent. The sample has some 110,000 clones, 80% to 85% seen once; the top ten hold less than 1.1%. Sample: PBMCs. The receptor source for this set is a woman aged 30 to 39 in good health and CMV-seronegative.

The rearrangement joins TRBV9 to TRBJ1-1; 7 bases agree with TRBD1. The ends lost 4 bases at V and 4 bases at J; junction bases unmatched: 10. The germline V gene encodes CDR1 SGDLS and CDR2 YYNGEE. This CDR3 region has 15 residues. CDR3 in amino acids: CASSLEGAVSTEAFF. DNA of the CDR3: TGTGCCAGCAGCTTGGAGGGGGCGGTCAGCACTGAAGCTTTCTTT.

This clone has only a few counts. J is TRBJ2-5 and V is TRBV7-8; 10 positions match TRBD2. CDR1 and CDR2 from the germline V gene are SGHVS and FQNEAQ. Trimming took 8 bases from V and 4 from J; bases not matched to a gene: 10. The CDR3 length is 15 residues. The CDR3 coding sequence is TGTGCCAGCGGGGCTAGCGGGGGTTGGGGAGAGACCCAGTACTTC. This translates into CASGASGGWGETQYF.

The rearrangement uses TRBV19 and TRBJ1-5, with unresolved D. CDR3 length: 14 amino acids. Deletions cut 4 bases from V and 10 bases from J, with 17 bases between. Germline assignment: CDR1 LNHDA and CDR2 SQIVND (reference sequence). CDR3 amino acids: CASSTRRTDRPQHF. In DNA, the CDR3 is TGTGCCAGTAGTACACGCCGGACTGATCGTCCCCAGCATTTT.

The chain carries TRBV4-1 and TRBJ2-7; 9 bases agree with TRBD2. This CDR3 has 15 amino acids. Germline V CDR1 and CDR2: MGHRA, YSYEKL. With V trimmed by 4 bases and J by 2 bases, 6 bases remained unmatched. The CDR3: CASSPGLARTYEQYF. DNA of the CDR3: TGCGCCAGCAGCCCCGGACTAGCGAGAACCTACGAGCAGTACTTC.

The genes are TRBV7-9 and TRBJ2-1, with 13 bases matching TRBD2. The V and J ends lost 5 bases and 8 bases, in that order; junction bases with no gene match: 9. Germline loops: CDR1 SEHNR, CDR2 FQNEAQ (reference sequence). The CDR3 is made up of 16 amino acids. The CDR3 loop reads CASSRLAGGRLYEQFF. CDR3 DNA sequence: TGTGCCAGCAGCCGACTAGCGGGGGGAAGGTTGTATGAGCAGTTCTTC. The whole variable domain, remainder taken from reference TRBV7-9 and TRBJ2-1, is DTGVSQNPRHKITKRGQNVTFRCDPISEHNRLYWYRQTLGQGPEFLTYFQNEAQLEKSRLLSDRFSAERPKGSFSTLEIQRTEQGDSAMYLCASSRLAGGRLYEQFFGPGTRLTVL.

This rearrangement joins TRBV7-2 to TRBJ2-7; D gene ambiguous. The CDR3 length is 17 residues. The germline gives CDR1 SGHTA, CDR2 FQGNSA. Trimming took 4 bases from V and 1 from J, leaving 20 bases between them. This CDR3 reads CASSSMPPTRGSYEQYF. CDR3 nucleotides: TGTGCCAGCAGCTCTATGCCCCCCACACGCGGTTCCTACGAGCAGTACTTC.

J is TRBJ1-2 and V is TRBV5-1; D not certain. V was shortened by 0 bases and J by 6 bases, with 15 bases between the two germline ends. This CDR3 contains 15 residues. Germline V CDR1 and CDR2: SGHRS, YFSETQ. The CDR3 coding sequence is TGCGCCAGCAGCTTGGCCACTGGCCGAGGTGATGGCTACACCTTC. Its translation is CASSLATGRGDGYTF.

The gene calls are TRBV9 and TRBJ2-3; 10 bases map to TRBD2. Per germline, CDR1 SGDLS and CDR2 YYNGEE. The trim removed 3 bases at V and 3 bases at J, leaving 10 bases unmatched. The CDR3 length is 17 residues. CDR3 protein: CASSAQREGPQTDTQYF. CDR3 bases: TGTGCCAGCAGCGCTCAGCGGGAGGGCCCGCAGACAGATACGCAGTATTTT.

The chain is built from TRBV30 and TRBJ1-2; unclear D gene. Between the trimmed V and J ends, which lost 2 bases and 4 bases, there was a span of 11 bases. CDR1 is GTSNPN, CDR2 SVGIG, per germline (reference sequence). The CDR3 spans 13 residues. The CDR3 DNA reads TGTGCCTGGAGTCGCAGTGTTCCCTATGGCTACACCTTC. This encodes CAWSRSVPYGYTF.

This chain uses TRBV4-2 with TRBJ2-2; D is possibly TRBD1 (6 bases). The germline V gene has CDR1 LGHNA and CDR2 YNFKEQ. This CDR3 comprises 16 residues. Trimming cost V 4 bases and J 0 bases, with 12 bases left between them. The CDR3 DNA follows: TGTGCCAGCAGCCCAGGCCCAGGGGCGAACACCGGGGAGCTGTTTTTT. It encodes CASSPGPGANTGELFF.

V is TRBV7-9 and J is TRBJ1-6, with D possibly matching TRBD1 (5 bases). Germline V CDR1 and CDR2: SEHNR, FQNEAQ (reference sequence). V was shortened by 5 bases and J by 7 bases, with 15 bases between the two germline ends. This CDR3 is built from 15 residues. The CDR3 DNA is TGTGCCAGCAGCCTCCGTGGGGGGACCAATTCACCCCTCCACTTT. Translation: CASSLRGGTNSPLHF.

The chain employs TRBV28 and TRBJ2-2; D is unresolved. CDR3 size: 12 residues. The germline V gene encodes CDR1 MDHEN and CDR2 SYDVKM. Deletions cut 5 bases from V and 8 bases from J, with 9 bases between. The CDR3 is CASSNVRGELFF. The CDR3, as DNA: TGTGCCAGCAGTAACGTACGGGGGGAGCTGTTTTTT.

CDR3 coding DNA: TGTGCCAGCCGTAGGGGTGGGGTGAACACTGAAGCTTTCTTT. Translated, it gives CASRRGGVNTEAFF. V gene TRBV25-1 combines with J gene TRBJ1-1, with D possibly TRBD1 on 5 matching bases. Trimming stripped 8 bases from V and 0 bases from J, with 13 bases between. The CDR3 covers 14 residues. Germline values: CDR1 MGHDK, CDR2 SYGVNS.

V gene TRBV11-2 combines with J gene TRBJ2-7; D gene unclear. The V and J ends lost 1 base and 0 bases respectively, with 10 bases between them. CDR3 size: 15 residues. Germline values: CDR1 SGHAT, CDR2 FQNNGV. The CDR3 is CASSLGPTSSYEQYF. The CDR3 DNA is TGTGCCAGCAGCTTAGGACCGACAAGCTCCTACGAGCAGTACTTC.

The chain recombines TRBV5-5 with TRBJ1-5, with TRBD1 matching 10 bases. V gave up 0 bases and J gave up 5 bases; unmatched junction bases: 11. In germline, CDR1 is SGHKS, CDR2 YYEKEE (reference sequence). The CDR3 is 18 residues long. CDR3 DNA sequence: TGTGCCAGCAGCTTGGGAAGGACAGGGGGAATTGCTGATCAGCCCCAGCATTTT. Protein: CASSLGRTGGIADQPQHF.

The chain employs TRBV27 and TRBJ1-1, with D maybe TRBD1 (5 bases). Trimming cost V 5 bases and J 0 bases, with 13 bases left between them. Germline assignment: CDR1 MNHEY and CDR2 SMNVEV (reference sequence). The CDR3 is 15 amino acids. The CDR3 DNA sequence: TGTGCCAGCAGTCCATATTTGACAGTGAACACTGAAGCTTTCTTT. The encoded protein is CASSPYLTVNTEAFF.

This chain joins TRBV15 and TRBJ2-7; 7 bases align to TRBD2. The CDR3 consists of 15 residues. The germline V gene encodes CDR1 LNHNV and CDR2 YYDKDF (reference sequence). V lost 5 bases to trimming and J lost 3 bases; unmatched junction nucleotides: 10. Written as DNA, the CDR3 is TGTGCCACCAGCGGGAGACTAGCCCCCTTCTACGAGCAGTACTTC. Amino acids: CATSGRLAPFYEQYF.

The chain combines TRBV15 with TRBJ2-3; a weak D match, TRBD2 (5 bases). The V gene's germline CDR1 is LNHNV and CDR2 YYDKDF (reference sequence). V was pared by 5 bases and J by 4 bases, with 13 bases between. The CDR3 has 14 amino acids. The CDR3 DNA reads as TGTGCCACCAGCCCCTTCGGAGGCGCAGATACGCAGTATTTT. Encoded protein: CATSPFGGADTQYF.

CDR3 bases: TGTGCCAGCAATCCCCTCGTTGATTCACCCCTCCACTTT. Encoded protein: CASNPLVDSPLHF. The chain links TRBV6-1 to TRBJ1-6; D uncertain. This CDR3 comprises 13 residues. Trimming cost V 7 bases and J 8 bases, with 12 bases left between them. Germline CDR1 MNHNS, CDR2 SASEGT.

The chain has TRBV10-2 and TRBJ1-2; D might be TRBD1 (5 bases). Germline assignment: CDR1 WSHSY and CDR2 SAAADI. Trimming took off 7 bases at V and 4 bases at J, with 19 bases between the two ends. The length of the CDR3 is 15 residues. The CDR3 loop is CASTATDSSLYGYTF. The CDR3 nucleotides are TGCGCCAGCACCGCCACTGACAGTTCCCTCTATGGCTACACCTTC.

Concerning this clone: The sample contains more than one DNA sequence encoding this CDR3. The chain has TRBV6-1 and TRBJ2-7; perhaps TRBD1 as D (5 bases). This CDR3 comprises 15 residues. Trimming shortened V by 4 bases and J by 6 bases, and 19 bases separated the two germline ends. Germline V gene sequence: CDR1 MNHNS, CDR2 SASEGT. Here the CDR3 reads CASSVSSVGQREQYF. For the CDR3, the DNA is TGTGCCAGCAGTGTAAGTTCCGTGGGGCAACGCGAGCAGTACTTC.

The chain couples TRBV19 to TRBJ1-1, with D tentatively TRBD1 (5 bases). V was pared by 5 bases and J by 11 bases, with 18 bases between. This CDR3 is built from 13 residues. Germline V gives CDR1 LNHDA, CDR2 SQIVND (reference sequence). This CDR3 reads CASSAGPPLSAFF. Here the CDR3 DNA reads TGTGCCAGTAGTGCGGGACCCCCTTTATCGGCTTTCTTT.

The rearrangement links TRBV5-1 to TRBJ1-1, with 8 bases fitting TRBD1. The CDR3 loop spans 14 amino acids. The germline V gene has CDR1 SGHRS and CDR2 YFSETQ. Losses at the gene ends were 4 bases for V and 1 base for J; bases not matched to a gene: 3. CDR3 region: CASSEQGENTEAFF. In DNA, the CDR3 is TGCGCCAGCAGCGAACAGGGGGAGAACACTGAAGCTTTCTTT. The full variable domain, its missing parts supplied by reference TRBV5-1 and TRBJ1-1, is KAGVTQTPRYLIKTRGQQVTLSCSPISGHRSVSWYQQTPGQGLQFLFEYFSETQRNKGNFPGRFSGRQFSNSRSEMNVSTLELGDSALYLCASSEQGENTEAFFGQGTRLTVV.

This clone was observed a few times. The chain has TRBV30 and TRBJ2-1; no definite D call. Germline CDR1 and CDR2: GTSNPN and SVGIG (reference sequence). Trimming left V 3 bases short and J 4 bases short, with 16 bases between. The CDR3 totals 15 residues. CDR3 in DNA: TGTGCCTGGAGAAGGCAAGTGGCAGGTTACAATGAGCAGTTCTTC. Translating it yields CAWRRQVAGYNEQFF.

V is TRBV28 and J is TRBJ2-5; 11 bases line up with TRBD2. Matching the DNA end better, TRBJ2-7 makes the J call doubtful. This CDR3 has 14 residues. Germline assignment: CDR1 MDHEN and CDR2 SYDVKM. CDR3 amino acids: CASSVTSGNDEQYF. The CDR3 DNA reads as TGTGCCAGCAGTGTGACTAGCGGGAACGACGAGCAGTACTTC.

The chain is built from TRBV25-1 and TRBJ1-6, with TRBD1 as a possible D gene (5 bases). Trimming removed 6 bases from V and 7 bases from J, with 10 bases in between. Germline CDR1 reads MGHDK; CDR2 reads SYGVNS. This CDR3 contains 13 residues. The CDR3 region has the DNA TGTGCCAGCAGGGGGGACTGGAATTCACCCCTCCACTTT. It translates to CASRGDWNSPLHF.

This clone was recorded once. This chain uses TRBV28 with TRBJ1-2, with D maybe TRBD1 (5 bases). Trimming left V 2 bases short and J 8 bases short, with 21 bases between. The CDR3 sequence is 16 residues long. The germline gives CDR1 MDHEN, CDR2 SYDVKM. The CDR3 loop is CASSLAGEIWARGYTF. As DNA, the CDR3 is TGTGCCAGCAGTTTAGCGGGGGAGATTTGGGCCAGGGGCTACACCTTC.

DNA for the CDR3: TGTGCCAGCAGACTAGCGGGGGCCGCTGGGAACACTGAAGCTTTCTTT. Its protein is CASRLAGAAGNTEAFF. The chain recombines TRBV5-5 with TRBJ1-1, with D possibly being TRBD1 (6 bases). Germline V CDR1 and CDR2: SGHKS, YYEKEE (reference sequence). With 5 bases removed from V and 1 base from J, the gap between germline ends came to 18 bases. There are 16 residues in the CDR3.

In the case of this clone: Different DNA sequences within this sample yield the same CDR3. The rearrangement uses TRBV7-9 and TRBJ2-7; D might be TRBD1 (5 bases). V was trimmed by 5 bases and J by 7 bases, leaving 12 bases between them. CDR1 SEHNR and CDR2 FQNEAQ come from the germline V gene (reference sequence). This CDR3 has 12 amino acids. The CDR3 is CASSLTGDEQYF. CDR3 sequence (DNA): TGTGCCAGCAGCCTTACAGGAGATGAGCAGTACTTC.

This CDR3 is CASSSGQGAHGELFF. CDR3 bases: TGTGCCAGCAGCTCGGGACAGGGGGCGCACGGGGAGCTGTTTTTT. The gene calls are TRBV11-3 and TRBJ2-2; 12 bases match TRBD1. There are 15 residues in the CDR3. Per germline, CDR1 SGHNT and CDR2 YENEEA. V lost 4 bases and J lost 7; bases outside the gene matches: 4.

This chain links TRBV2 with TRBJ1-6; TRBD1 might be the D (5 bases). Germline V CDR1 and CDR2: SNHLY, FYNNEI. This CDR3 has 15 residues. V lost 7 bases to trimming and J lost 5 bases, with 15 bases between them. This CDR3 is CASILGVRNNSPLHF. The CDR3 nucleotides read TGTGCCAGCATTCTAGGGGTCCGAAATAATTCACCCCTCCACTTT.